The rows below give T cell receptor beta chains drawn from one sample of a study of T cells in Graves' hyperthyroidism and ophthalmopathy. TCRdb re-analysed the multiplex PCR reads in MiXCR, keeping a single row per CDR3 protein. This table has 500,000 or so distinct CDR3 sequences, roughly a sixth appearing once. What was sequenced was blood. The receptors were gathered from a woman between 18 and 29 years old with Graves' ophthalmopathy. Both conserved end residues are part of each CDR3. A D gene is named only where the DNA matches it firmly. Clone size is shown for a subset of rows, as once, few, many or a class of expanded clone.

v_gene	abundance	j_gene	d_gene	CDR3nt	CDR3aa
TRBV30	many	TRBJ1-2	-	TGTGCCGCGGGGGAAGGTGGCTACACCTTC	CAAGEGGYTF
TRBV20-1	-	TRBJ1-5	TRBD1	TGCAGTGCCGAAACAGGGGAGGGTAATCAGCCCCAGCATTTT	CSAETGEGNQPQHF
TRBV9	-	TRBJ1-2	-	TGTGCCAGCAGCGTAGAGGGAGGGACTCCTTATGGCTACACCTTC	CASSVEGGTPYGYTF
TRBV7-2	-	TRBJ2-6	TRBD2	TGTGCCAGCAGCTTACTGGCGGGAGGGCGAGGGGCCAACGTCCTGACTTTC	CASSLLAGGRGANVLTF
TRBV28	many	TRBJ2-7	TRBD2	TGTGCCAGCAGTCTCTCCGGGACTAGCGGGAGAGAGCAGTACTTC	CASSLSGTSGREQYF
TRBV11-2	-	TRBJ2-7	-	TGTGCCAGCAGCTTAACTCCAGCAGGGGTCAGCTACGAGCAGTACTTC	CASSLTPAGVSYEQYF
TRBV28	many	TRBJ1-2	TRBD1	TGTGCCAGCAGTCTCGACAGGGACTGGGGCTATGGCTACACCTTC	CASSLDRDWGYGYTF
TRBV24-1	-	TRBJ1-5	-	TGTGCCACCAAACCTGGTAGGGATCAGCCCCAGCATTTT	CATKPGRDQPQHF
TRBV2	many	TRBJ2-3	-	TGTGCCAGCAGTGAGGGACATGGGACAGATACGCAGTATTTT	CASSEGHGTDTQYF
TRBV6-1	few	TRBJ1-1	TRBD1	TGTGCCAGCAGTTATCAGACAGGGTGGGGGTTGAACACTGAAGCTTTCTTT	CASSYQTGWGLNTEAFF
TRBV27	-	TRBJ2-7	TRBD1	TGTGCCAGCAGTTTGACAGGGAGCTTCCTCTACGAGCAGTACTTC	CASSLTGSFLYEQYF
TRBV7-8	few	TRBJ1-2	-	TGTGCCAGCAGCTTTGGGTTCTCTGGCTACACCTTC	CASSFGFSGYTF
TRBV5-5	many	TRBJ1-2	-	TGTGCCAGCAGCGCGACATATGGCTACACCTTC	CASSATYGYTF
TRBV4-2	-	TRBJ2-3	-	TGTGCCAGCAGCCGAACTGGGGGAGAAGATACGCAGTATTTT	CASSRTGGEDTQYF
TRBV20-1	-	TRBJ2-3	-	TGCAGTGCTAGAGATGATCGCGGTTCTAGCACAGATACGCAGTATTTT	CSARDDRGSSTDTQYF
TRBV6-1	many	TRBJ1-2	-	TGTGCCAGCAGTGGCACCGAAGACACCTATGGCTACACCTTC	CASSGTEDTYGYTF
TRBV3-1	-	TRBJ2-7	TRBD2	TGTGCCAGCAGCCAAGTTCTAGCGGGAGTGAATGAGCAGTACTTC	CASSQVLAGVNEQYF
TRBV7-2	-	TRBJ1-3	-	TGTGCCAGCAGCTTAGTAGGGGGACACCTTTCTGGAAACACCATATATTTT	CASSLVGGHLSGNTIYF